This TCR beta chain was sequenced for a study of blood T cell repertoires in COVID-19. The overall study: The analysed material was cDNA or gDNA that came from T cells, B-cell-depleted T cells, or PBMCs.

This study enrolled people aged roughly 18 to 90 from approximately 25 US geographic areas. Two negative PCRs, clearance, or symptom resolution characterized the recovered Cohort 3 donors. Germline values: CDR1 MNHEY, CDR2 SMNVEV (reference sequence). The CDR3 consists of 14 residues. V lost 5 bases to trimming and J lost 4 bases; unmatched junction nucleotides: 7. In this sample, this clone turned up a few times. How the authors handled the data: Quantification of nucleated cells was approximated via reference gene primer amplification. Assay: immunoSEQ multiplex PCR; the TCRdb copy retains only in-frame clones and omits some. The DNA gave D and trimming, while V, J and clone size come from that table. The sample shows 220,000 or so clones, less than 90% of them seen only once.

Material for sequencing was PBMCs or T cells enriched from blood (not recorded which). The chain has TRBV27 and TRBJ2-7; TRBD2 matches at 8 bases. The sequence came from a woman between 35 and 50 years old who had recovered from COVID-19. The CDR3 spells CASSPGRAGYEQYF. As DNA, the CDR3 is TGTGCCAGCAGTCCCGGGAGGGCCGGGTACGAGCAGTACTTC.